What follows are 30 T cell receptor beta chains derived from one specimen sequenced in a study of shared clonotypes between healthy human individuals. Generated by immunoSEQ multiplex PCR, the TCRdb table keeps only in-frame clones and is missing some. The sample lists about 2,500,000 clones; more than 80% were seen once. The sequenced material came from naive CD4+ T cells sorted from blood. The subset here: CD45RA+ positively selected. These receptors came from a man aged 18 to 35 in good health.

This chain connects TRBV4-1 to TRBJ1-4, with no clear D. The CDR3 loop spans 17 amino acids. Germline V gene sequence: CDR1 MGHRA, CDR2 YSYEKL. V was trimmed by 1 base and J by 0 bases, leaving 12 bases between them. The CDR3 is CASSQGDDDATNEKLFF. CDR3 DNA: TGCGCCAGCAGCCAAGGTGATGATGATGCAACTAATGAAAAACTGTTTTTT.

The chain carries TRBV29-1 and TRBJ2-4; 8 nucleotides match TRBD2. CDR1 is SQVTM, CDR2 ANQGSEA, per germline. There are 12 residues in the CDR3. V lost 4 bases, J lost 7 bases, and 3 bases stayed unmatched. The CDR3 coding sequence is TGCAGCGTTGGGGCTAGCGGGAACATTCAGTACTTC. Residues: CSVGASGNIQYF.

The genes are TRBV2 and TRBJ2-3; 7 bases align to TRBD1. The CDR3 spans 15 residues. V was clipped by 6 bases and J by 0 bases; unmatched bases: 6. The germline V gene encodes CDR1 SNHLY and CDR2 FYNNEI. In DNA, the CDR3 is TGTGCCAGCAGCACGACAGGGCTCAGCACAGATACGCAGTATTTT. It is translated as CASSTTGLSTDTQYF.

The chain couples TRBV30 to TRBJ1-2, with D uncertain. The V gene's germline CDR1 is GTSNPN and CDR2 SVGIG (reference sequence). The length of the CDR3 is 13 residues. V lost 1 base and J 5 bases, leaving 11 bases between the germline ends. CDR3 nucleotides: TGTGCCTGGAGTGAGGCCGGGATTTATGGCTACACCTTC. It is translated as CAWSEAGIYGYTF.

The V call is TRBV28, the J call TRBJ2-7, with TRBD2 matching over 7 bases. With V trimmed by 5 bases and J by 0 bases, 10 bases remained unmatched. The CDR3 has 16 residues. Germline assignment: CDR1 MDHEN and CDR2 SYDVKM. As DNA, the CDR3 is TGTGCCAGCAGTGCCCCCGGGACTAAGAGCTCCTACGAGCAGTACTTC. Its translation: CASSAPGTKSSYEQYF. The complete variable domain, with remaining parts taken from reference TRBV28 and TRBJ2-7, reads DVKVTQSSRYLVKRTGEKVFLECVQDMDHENMFWYRQDPGLGLRLIYFSYDVKMKEKGDIPEGYSVSREKKERFSLILESASTNQTSMYLCASSAPGTKSSYEQYFGPGTRLTVT.

In its sample, this clone was seen once. This chain links TRBV30 with TRBJ2-2; 9 bases align to TRBD1. The germline V gene encodes CDR1 GTSNPN and CDR2 SVGIG (reference sequence). The CDR3 extends over 14 amino acids. Trimming took 5 bases from V and 7 from J; bases not matched to a gene: 8. CDR3 residues: CAWGRTGGIGELFF. In DNA form, the CDR3 reads TGTGCCTGGGGGAGAACAGGGGGCATCGGGGAGCTGTTTTTT. Variable domain in full (rest from reference TRBV30 and TRBJ2-2): SQTIHQWPATLVQPVGSPLSLECTVEGTSNPNLYWYRQAAGRGLQLLFYSVGIGQISSEVPQNLSASRPQDRQFILSSKKLLLSDSGFYLCAWGRTGGIGELFFGEGSRLTVL.

The rearrangement links TRBV10-3 to TRBJ2-4, with D unresolved. V shed 3 bases and J shed 0 bases, with 15 bases lying between them. The CDR3 has 17 amino acids. Germline V gives CDR1 ENHRY, CDR2 SYGVKD. The CDR3 protein is CAISEKVDPLAKNIQYF. In DNA form, the CDR3 reads TGTGCCATCAGTGAAAAAGTGGACCCTCTAGCCAAAAACATTCAGTACTTC.

V gene TRBV5-1 combines with J gene TRBJ1-2, with TRBD1 identical over 9 bases. From germline, CDR1 is SGHRS and CDR2 YFSETQ. The V gene end was trimmed by 0 bases and the J gene end by 4 bases; junction bases not matched to a gene: 4. There are 15 residues in the CDR3. The CDR3 loop reads CASSLGGQGGYGYTF. The CDR3 coding sequence is TGCGCCAGCAGCTTGGGGGGACAGGGTGGCTATGGCTACACCTTC.

The rearrangement joins TRBV9 to TRBJ2-1, with a tentative D call TRBD1 (6 bases). CDR1 SGDLS and CDR2 YYNGEE come from the germline V gene. The CDR3 runs to 15 residues. Trimming stripped 0 bases from V and 4 bases from J, with 11 bases between. The CDR3 sequence is CASSVVQGRYNEQFF. The CDR3 coding sequence is TGTGCCAGCAGCGTAGTTCAGGGGCGATACAATGAGCAGTTCTTC.

This chain links TRBV7-3 with TRBJ2-2; no definite D call. CDR1 is SGHTA and CDR2 is FQGTGA in the germline V gene. The CDR3 runs to 13 residues. Deletions cut 5 bases from V and 7 bases from J, with 11 bases between. Here the CDR3 reads CASSLRPDGELFF. In nucleotides, the CDR3 is TGTGCCAGCAGCCTTCGACCGGACGGGGAGCTGTTTTTT.

The chain combines TRBV9 with TRBJ2-5; 7 positions match TRBD1. CDR1 is SGDLS and CDR2 is YYNGEE in the germline V gene. The CDR3 has 15 residues. Losses at the gene ends were 4 bases for V and 0 bases for J; bases not matched to a gene: 6. The CDR3 spells CASSKGQTYQETQYF. For the CDR3, the DNA is TGTGCCAGCAGCAAGGGACAGACGTACCAAGAGACCCAGTACTTC.

The sample holds one count of this clone. V usage is TRBV11-3 and J usage is TRBJ2-7; TRBD1 aligns across 7 bases. This CDR3 has 16 residues. Losses at the gene ends were 0 bases for V and 0 bases for J; bases not matched to a gene: 5. Germline lookup yields CDR1 SGHNT and CDR2 YENEEA. This chain's CDR3 is CASSLDWDSPSYEQYF. The CDR3 DNA sequence: TGTGCCAGCAGCTTAGACTGGGACAGTCCCTCCTACGAGCAGTACTTC.

The V call is TRBV6-5, the J call TRBJ2-3, with D perhaps given as TRBD1 or TRBD2 (5 bases each). Trimming left V 6 bases short and J 6 bases short, with 13 bases between. The CDR3 covers 13 residues. CDR1 is MNHEY and CDR2 is SVGAGI in the germline V gene. Here the CDR3 DNA reads TGTGCCAGCAGAGCCCCCGGGACCGATACGCAGTATTTT. Translation: CASRAPGTDTQYF.

The rearrangement joins TRBV14 to TRBJ2-4; D is perhaps TRBD2 (5 bases). V was shortened by 0 bases and J by 7 bases, with 19 bases between the two germline ends. CDR1 SGHDN and CDR2 FVKESK come from the germline V gene. CDR3 size: 17 residues. CDR3 sequence (DNA): TGTGCCAGCAGCCAAGACTCCTTCGTGGGAGTCGGTAACATTCAGTACTTC. Protein: CASSQDSFVGVGNIQYF.

For this clone: The same CDR3 arises from other DNA sequences in this sample as well. The CDR3 is CASSIGTGVSQPQHF. The CDR3 nucleotides read TGTGCCAGTAGTATAGGGACAGGGGTAAGTCAGCCCCAGCATTTT. The gene calls are TRBV19 and TRBJ1-5; the match to TRBD1 covers 9 bases. CDR3 length: 15 residues. The germline CDR1 and CDR2 sequences are LNHDA and SQIVND (reference sequence). After removal of 1 base from V and 6 bases from J, the junction contained 4 bases not matched to a gene.

This clone was observed once. The V gene is TRBV5-1, the J gene TRBJ1-4; tentative D call: TRBD1 (6 bases). Germline V gives CDR1 SGHRS, CDR2 YFSETQ. V lost 4 bases and J 8 bases, leaving 18 bases between the germline ends. The CDR3 is 15 amino acids. Here the CDR3 DNA reads TGCGCCAGCAGCCTATCATCAGGGGAGGGGGAAAAACTGTTTTTT. This encodes CASSLSSGEGEKLFF.

This clone was observed a single time. The chain uses TRBV7-2 and TRBJ1-1; no clear D gene. Germline V gene data show CDR1 as SGHTA and CDR2 as FQGNSA. The CDR3 is 14 residues long. Trimming removed 1 base from V and 2 bases from J, with 8 bases in between. The CDR3 DNA reads as TGTGCCAGCAGCTTAGAGGTGATAAACACTGAAGCTTTCTTT. As protein: CASSLEVINTEAFF.

A single count supports this clone. Other DNA sequences in this specimen translate into the identical CDR3. This chain links TRBV5-1 with TRBJ1-6; 7 positions agree with TRBD1. Germline CDR1 reads SGHRS; CDR2 reads YFSETQ. Trimming cost V 0 bases and J 6 bases; bases outside gene matches: 3. This CDR3 is built from 15 residues. CDR3 region: CASSLEGTANSPLHF. The CDR3, as DNA: TGCGCCAGCAGCTTGGAGGGGACAGCTAATTCACCCCTCCACTTT.

The rearrangement joins TRBV6-5 to TRBJ1-2; D remains ambiguous. With 3 bases removed from V and 2 bases from J, the gap between germline ends came to 16 bases. Germline V CDR1 and CDR2: MNHEY, SVGAGI. The CDR3 runs 16 residues. Written as DNA, the CDR3 is TGTGCCAGCAGTTATTCTCGGGTCCTTGGAAACTATGGCTACACCTTC. It translates to CASSYSRVLGNYGYTF.

In regard to this clone: The same CDR3 is also encoded by other DNA sequences in this sample. The CDR3 DNA follows: TGCGCCAGCAGCCAAGGCGACAGGGGCTACGAGCAGTACTTC. Encoded protein: CASSQGDRGYEQYF. This chain links TRBV4-3 with TRBJ2-7; 8 bases align to TRBD1. This CDR3 contains 14 residues. V lost 1 base, J lost 3 bases, and 2 bases stayed unmatched. The V gene's germline CDR1 is LGHNA and CDR2 YSLEER.

V is TRBV28 and J is TRBJ2-2; D possibly matches TRBD1 or TRBD2 (6 bases each). The CDR3 is 15 residues long. V lost 2 bases to trimming and J lost 6 bases, with 13 bases between them. From germline, CDR1 is MDHEN and CDR2 SYDVKM. The CDR3 bases are TGTGCCAGCAGTTTAGGAGGGAAGGGGGCCGGGGAGCTGTTTTTT. This sequence encodes CASSLGGKGAGELFF.

CDR3 region: CASRRGADYGYTF. DNA for the CDR3: TGTGCCAGCAGAAGGGGGGCGGACTATGGCTACACCTTC. V and J are TRBV6-5 and TRBJ1-2; D is possibly TRBD1 (6 bases). CDR3 length: 13 residues. The ends were cut back, 6 bases at V and 3 bases at J, with 11 bases in the middle. Germline loops: CDR1 MNHEY, CDR2 SVGAGI.

The V gene is TRBV29-1, the J gene TRBJ1-1; D remains ambiguous. V lost 0 bases and J 0 bases, leaving 8 bases between the germline ends. Germline V CDR1 and CDR2: SQVTM, ANQGSEA. The CDR3 extends over 14 amino acids. CDR3 DNA sequence: TGCAGCGTTGAAGAGAACAGCCTGAACACTGAAGCTTTCTTT. Translation gives CSVEENSLNTEAFF.

The rearrangement links TRBV19 to TRBJ2-3, with D possibly TRBD1 on 6 matching bases. V was clipped by 6 bases and J by 3 bases, with 16 bases between them. The germline V gene has CDR1 LNHDA and CDR2 SQIVND (reference sequence). This CDR3 spans 15 amino acids. In DNA form, the CDR3 reads TGTGCCAGTAGCGGGCAGGGGAAAGGAACAGATACGCAGTATTTT. Amino acid sequence: CASSGQGKGTDTQYF.

The CDR3 nucleotides read TGCGCCAGCAGCCCCAGCGAAACAGGGCCCCTCGGGACCTATGGCTACACCTTC. This translates into CASSPSETGPLGTYGYTF. The rearrangement uses TRBV4-3 and TRBJ1-2; a possible D gene is TRBD1 (6 bases). Per the germline V gene, CDR1 is LGHNA and CDR2 is YSLEER. V was cut by 4 bases and J by 4 bases, with 25 bases left in between. The CDR3 sequence is 18 residues long.

The rearrangement joins TRBV9 to TRBJ1-1; D is ambiguous. Germline V gives CDR1 SGDLS, CDR2 YYNGEE. The V and J ends lost 4 bases and 4 bases respectively, with 11 bases between them. The CDR3 totals 13 residues. CDR3 in DNA: TGTGCCAGCAGCTCAAGAGGGATCACTGAAGCTTTCTTT. It yields the protein CASSSRGITEAFF.

The chain has TRBV21-1 and TRBJ2-4; whether TRBD2, the table's D call, matches the DNA was not checked. TRBV21-1 is noted as a pseudogene. The CDR3 length is 12 residues. CDR3 loop: CRGAPAKNIQYF. CDR3 DNA sequence: TGCCGGGGGGCACCCGCCAAAAACATTCAGTACTTC.

There are a few counts of this clone. The chain's CDR3 is CASSPRDRAYGYTF. CDR3 sequence (DNA): TGTGCCAGCAGTCCCCGGGACAGGGCCTATGGCTACACCTTC. The rearrangement uses TRBV27 and TRBJ1-2; 9 positions agree with TRBD1. V lost 5 bases to trimming and J lost 4 bases; unmatched junction nucleotides: 5. The germline V gene encodes CDR1 MNHEY and CDR2 SMNVEV (reference sequence). The length of the CDR3 is 14 residues.

The chain joins TRBV4-3 to TRBJ2-2; TRBD2 matches at 7 bases. J was trimmed by 1 base and V by 5 bases; bases with no gene match: 1. The V gene's germline CDR1 is LGHNA and CDR2 YSLEER. CDR3 length equals 14 residues. The CDR3 DNA is TGCGCCAGCAGCGCGGGGGAGAACACCGGGGAGCTGTTTTTT. Translation: CASSAGENTGELFF.

J is TRBJ2-5 and V is TRBV2, with a possible D match to TRBD2 (6 bases). The CDR3 contains 13 residues. The V end lost 4 bases, the J end lost 9 bases, and 15 bases lay between the germline ends. From germline, CDR1 is SNHLY and CDR2 FYNNEI. CDR3 in amino acids: CASSGKGSGAQYF. The CDR3 DNA sequence: TGTGCCAGCAGTGGAAAGGGCTCGGGGGCCCAGTACTTC.